This T cell receptor beta chain was captured by sequencing in a study of cytomegalovirus exposure and HLA in healthy donors. Findings of the study overall: On later analysis, the bulk of CMV-associated TCR beta chains appeared to be HLA-restricted.

Trimming stripped 3 bases from V and 2 bases from J, with 7 bases between. This CDR3 region has 14 residues. Germline V lookup: CDR1 SEHNR, CDR2 FQNEAQ (reference sequence). A remark on this clone: Its antigen is not identified.

PCR used 60 Vbeta primers and 13 Jbeta primers. Sequencing used immunoSEQ multiplex PCR; TCRdb keeps in-frame clones, though not all of them. Among around 150,000 clones listed, over 75% were seen once. The sample taken for sequencing was PBMCs. The receptor comes from a woman in her late teens or twenties in good health and CMV-seronegative. The rearrangement links TRBV7-9 to TRBJ2-2; the D gene is possibly TRBD1 (6 bases). The CDR3 DNA reads TGTGCCAGCAGCTTGACAGGAAACACCGGGGAGCTGTTTTTT. This sequence encodes CASSLTGNTGELFF.